The 21 T cell receptor beta chains given below trace back to one sample, sequenced in a study of shared clonotypes between healthy human individuals. Produced via immunoSEQ multiplex PCR; TCRdb's table is partial and in-frame only. The sample includes millions of clones, 95% of them seen just once. The sample consisted of naive CD4+ T cells sorted from blood. Subset denoted: CD45RA+ positively selected. Receptors were obtained from a man in his late teens or twenties in good health.

This clone was found once. The chain recombines TRBV2 with TRBJ2-3; no clear D gene. The CDR3 contains 12 residues. The germline gives CDR1 SNHLY, CDR2 FYNNEI. The CDR3 coding sequence is TGTGCGTCACCTCGCGAGGCAGATACGCAGTATTTT. Translating it yields CASPREADTQYF.

The chain links TRBV6-5 to TRBJ2-7, with 9 bases aligning to TRBD1. Germline V gene sequence: CDR1 MNHEY, CDR2 SVGAGI. J lost 5 bases, V lost 5 bases, and 4 bases had no gene match. The CDR3 totals 13 residues. This chain's CDR3 is CASSRTGVNEQYF. In DNA form, the CDR3 reads TGTGCCAGCAGTCGGACAGGGGTGAACGAGCAGTACTTC.

As concerns this clone: At one end the junction does not follow the germline gene, possibly because of a read error. V and J are TRBV7-9 and TRBJ2-1, with no clear D. The germline gives CDR1 SEHNR, CDR2 FQNEAQ (reference sequence). The CDR3 sequence is 13 residues long. The CDR3 sequence: CASSDRSYNEQLF. CDR3 nucleotide sequence: TGTGCCAGCAGCGACCGATCCTACAATGAGCAGCTCTTC.

The chain joins TRBV30 to TRBJ1-1; 10 bases are shared with TRBD1. Germline CDR1 is GTSNPN and CDR2 is SVGIG (reference sequence). The trim removed 3 bases at V and 4 bases at J, leaving 2 bases unmatched. The CDR3 is made up of 13 amino acids. The CDR3 loop reads CAWSRDRGTEAFF. CDR3 DNA: TGTGCCTGGAGCAGGGACAGGGGCACTGAAGCTTTCTTT.

With regard to this clone: One junction end does not reproduce the germline sequence, and a read error may be involved. CDR3 protein: CASSLGGQRAF. The CDR3 DNA reads TGTGCCAGCAGCTTAGGGGGACAGAGGGCCTTC. This chain joins TRBV7-6 and TRBJ2-7; 7 bases are a match to TRBD1. The CDR3 has 11 residues. CDR1 SGHVS and CDR2 FNYEAQ come from the germline V gene.

The chain has TRBV18 and TRBJ2-3, with 11 bases identical to TRBD2. The V and J ends lost 6 bases and 1 base, in that order; junction bases with no gene match: 3. CDR1 and CDR2 from the germline V gene are KGHSH and LQKENI. There are 15 residues in the CDR3. This chain's CDR3 is CASSSGLAGTDTQYF. In nucleotides, the CDR3 is TGTGCCAGCTCGTCGGGACTAGCGGGCACAGATACGCAGTATTTT.

V gene TRBV6-1 combines with J gene TRBJ2-7; D is uncertain. The CDR3 length is 12 residues. Germline CDR1 is MNHNS and CDR2 is SASEGT. Deletions cut 7 bases from V and 3 bases from J, with 10 bases between. This CDR3 reads CASTDEVYEQYF. The CDR3 region has the DNA TGTGCCAGCACCGATGAGGTCTACGAGCAGTACTTC.

Regarding this clone: The same CDR3 can be traced to other DNA sequences in this sample. The chain couples TRBV5-1 to TRBJ2-5, with D unclear. The CDR3 spans 13 residues. Trimming left V 0 bases short and J 0 bases short, with 3 bases between. Germline-derived CDR1 and CDR2 are SGHRS and YFSETQ. The CDR3 DNA sequence: TGCGCCAGCAGCTTGGGCTACCAAGAGACCCAGTACTTC. It translates to CASSLGYQETQYF.

The chain links TRBV5-1 to TRBJ1-4, with unresolved D. CDR1 SGHRS and CDR2 YFSETQ come from the germline V gene. CDR3 size: 14 residues. V dropped 5 bases and J dropped 0 bases, with 8 bases sitting between them. The CDR3 DNA sequence: TGCGCCAGCAGTGAGGGAACAACTAATGAAAAACTGTTTTTT. It translates to CASSEGTTNEKLFF.

The chain is built from TRBV15 and TRBJ2-1, with no clear D. The CDR3 is 13 amino acids. Per the germline V gene, CDR1 is LNHNV and CDR2 is YYDKDF (reference sequence). V was clipped by 1 base and J by 7 bases, with 8 bases between them. CDR3 protein: CATSRGVVNEQFF. The DNA of the CDR3 is TGTGCCACCAGCAGAGGCGTGGTGAATGAGCAGTTCTTC.

The chain recombines TRBV9 with TRBJ2-5; D tentatively reads TRBD1 or TRBD2 (5 bases each). CDR3 length: 12 residues. CDR1 is SGDLS, CDR2 YYNGEE, per germline. Trimming left V 7 bases short and J 4 bases short, with 11 bases between. In DNA form, the CDR3 reads TGTGCCAGCTCCAGGGCGGGAGAGACCCAGTACTTC. As protein: CASSRAGETQYF.

The genes are TRBV6-5 and TRBJ1-4; D perhaps matches TRBD1 (5 bases). The CDR3 has 14 amino acids. Germline CDR1 reads MNHEY; CDR2 reads SVGAGI. V dropped 10 bases and J dropped 7 bases, with 19 bases sitting between them. The CDR3 here is CATARVGTSEKLFF. The DNA for the CDR3 is TGTGCCACCGCCCGTGTGGGGACGAGTGAAAAACTGTTTTTT.

The rearrangement uses TRBV7-9 and TRBJ2-3; no clear D. Germline CDR1 reads SEHNR; CDR2 reads FQNEAQ (reference sequence). Trimming removed 5 bases from V and 0 bases from J, with 3 bases in between. The CDR3 has 12 residues. This CDR3 reads CASSISTDTQYF. DNA for the CDR3: TGTGCCAGCAGCATCAGCACAGATACGCAGTATTTT.

The chain uses TRBV2 and TRBJ2-3, with 11 bases fitting TRBD2. Germline-derived CDR1 and CDR2 are SNHLY and FYNNEI. This CDR3 contains 16 residues. The J segment lost 0 bases and the V segment lost 7 bases, leaving 6 bases of the junction unmatched. CDR3 protein: CASTKLAGVSTDTQYF. CDR3 sequence (DNA): TGTGCCAGCACTAAACTAGCGGGGGTGAGCACAGATACGCAGTATTTT.

This sequence joins TRBV9 and TRBJ2-3; D is unclear. There are 14 residues in the CDR3. Trimming pared 1 base from V and 0 bases from J, leaving 6 bases between. CDR1 SGDLS and CDR2 YYNGEE come from the germline V gene. The CDR3 DNA is TGTGCCAGCAGCGTAAGGCCTAGCACAGATACGCAGTATTTT. Translated: CASSVRPSTDTQYF.

V is TRBV9 and J is TRBJ2-2; 9 bases are shared with TRBD2. Germline V gene data show CDR1 as SGDLS and CDR2 as YYNGEE. CDR3 length: 15 amino acids. The V and J ends lost 5 bases and 4 bases, in that order; junction bases with no gene match: 6. The CDR3 spells CASRPGLALTGELFF. CDR3 DNA sequence: TGTGCCAGCAGGCCGGGACTAGCTCTCACCGGGGAGCTGTTTTTT.

The chain employs TRBV5-6 and TRBJ2-7; D unresolved. CDR1 is SGHDT, CDR2 YYEEEE, per germline. The V gene lost 4 bases and the J gene lost 0 bases, with 8 bases spanning the gap. This CDR3 spans 13 amino acids. The CDR3 loop is CASSVVSSYEQYF. CDR3 coding DNA: TGTGCCAGCAGCGTCGTGAGCTCCTACGAGCAGTACTTC.

This clone was seen once. This sequence joins TRBV7-2 and TRBJ1-1, with unresolved D. V gave up 5 bases and J gave up 0 bases, with 7 bases separating them. CDR3 size: 13 residues. Germline assignment: CDR1 SGHTA and CDR2 FQGNSA. The CDR3 DNA is TGTGCCAGCAGCCCCGCGGTGAACACTGAAGCTTTCTTT. This encodes CASSPAVNTEAFF.

The rearrangement uses TRBV10-2 and TRBJ2-7, with 13 nucleotides matching TRBD2. J gave up 2 bases and V 7 bases, and 8 bases lay outside the gene matches. Germline V CDR1 and CDR2: WSHSY, SAAADI. There are 16 residues in the CDR3. CDR3 loop: CASTLTGTSGAYEQYF. The CDR3 DNA reads TGCGCCAGCACTTTAACCGGGACTAGCGGGGCCTACGAGCAGTACTTC.

This sequence joins TRBV6-6 and TRBJ2-2, with 9 nucleotides matching TRBD2. This CDR3 is 16 amino acids long. The germline CDR1 and CDR2 sequences are MNHNY and SVGAGI (reference sequence). The junction had 4 bases not matched to a gene; V was cut back by 0 bases and J by 5 bases. Written as DNA, the CDR3 is TGTGCCAGCAGTTACTCCCCTAGCGGGACTACCGGGGAGCTGTTTTTT. Translated: CASSYSPSGTTGELFF.

The chain joins TRBV5-1 to TRBJ2-5; the match to TRBD1 covers 7 bases. J was trimmed by 5 bases and V by 3 bases; bases with no gene match: 10. This CDR3 is 15 amino acids long. CDR1 is SGHRS, CDR2 YFSETQ, per germline. CDR3 residues: CASSSQLTGVETQYF. The CDR3 nucleotides read TGCGCCAGCAGCTCTCAACTTACAGGGGTCGAGACCCAGTACTTC.